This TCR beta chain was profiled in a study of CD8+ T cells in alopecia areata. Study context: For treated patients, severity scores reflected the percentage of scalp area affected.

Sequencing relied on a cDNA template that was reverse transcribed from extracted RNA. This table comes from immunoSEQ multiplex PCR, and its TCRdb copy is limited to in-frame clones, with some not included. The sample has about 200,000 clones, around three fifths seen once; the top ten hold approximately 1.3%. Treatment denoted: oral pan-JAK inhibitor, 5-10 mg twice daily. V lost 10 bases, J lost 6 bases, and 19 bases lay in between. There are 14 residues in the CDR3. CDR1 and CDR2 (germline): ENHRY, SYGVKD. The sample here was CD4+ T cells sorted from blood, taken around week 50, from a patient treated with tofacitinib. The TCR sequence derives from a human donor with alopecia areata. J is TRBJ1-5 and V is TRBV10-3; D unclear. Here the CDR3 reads CATREVGEAQPQHF. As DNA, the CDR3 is TGTGCCACCCGCGAGGTGGGCGAAGCTCAGCCCCAGCATTTT.